What follows are 27 T cell receptor beta chains derived from one specimen sequenced in a study of T cells in Graves' hyperthyroidism and ophthalmopathy. Authors of the study amplified TCR beta CDR3 regions from RNA transcripts. The study used the HTBI primer set for a first-round RT-PCR of the TCR CDR3. TCRdb reprocessed the multiplex PCR reads with MiXCR, giving one entry per CDR3 protein. Here the sample spans about 400,000 distinct CDR3 sequences, 15% being singletons. Sequenced material: blood. All receptors derive from a woman aged 60-75 years with Graves' ophthalmopathy.

CDR3 nucleotides: TGCGCCAGCAGCTTCTCCGCAGCCCAAGAGACCCAGTACTTC. Translation gives CASSFSAAQETQYF. The gene calls are TRBV5-1 and TRBJ2-5; D is undetermined. CDR3 length: 14 residues. Trimming left V 2 bases short and J 1 base short, with 9 bases between. CDR1 SGHRS and CDR2 YFSETQ come from the germline V gene.

A note on this clonotype: It may be a read error: a sequence one base away is much more abundant. Likely a read error: the CDR3 ends without its conserved phenylalanine or tryptophan. This rearrangement joins TRBV12-3 or TRBV12-4 to TRBJ2-1; possibly TRBD1 for D (6 bases). This CDR3 is 14 amino acids long. The V end was cut by 6 bases, the J end by 2 bases, with 11 bases between. The CDR3 coding sequence is TGTGCCAGCAGCGGACAGTCTCCCTACAATGAGCAGTTCCTC. Protein sequence: CASSGQSPYNEQFL.

The chain joins TRBV6-2 or TRBV6-3 to TRBJ2-7, with D perhaps TRBD2 (7 bases). Germline V gene data show CDR1 as MNHEY and CDR2 as SVGEGT. The ends were cut back, 8 bases at V and 7 bases at J, with 21 bases in the middle. The CDR3 spans 14 residues. The CDR3 region is CASLPGLPTGEQYF. As DNA, the CDR3 is TGTGCCAGCCTGCCGGGACTACCTACAGGGGAGCAGTACTTC.

There are many counts of this clonotype. V gene TRBV27 combines with J gene TRBJ2-1, with 9 bases identical to TRBD2. V gave up 2 bases and J gave up 6 bases; unmatched junction bases: 8. In germline, CDR1 is MNHEY, CDR2 SMNVEV (reference sequence). The CDR3 loop spans 16 amino acids. The CDR3 loop reads CASSLIGGLAPNEQFF. CDR3 bases: TGTGCCAGCAGTTTAATAGGGGGACTAGCCCCCAATGAGCAGTTCTTC.

This clonotype appeared many times. This chain uses TRBV12-3 or TRBV12-4 with TRBJ2-7; 10 nucleotides agree with TRBD2. The CDR3 extends over 17 amino acids. V lost 4 bases, J lost 4 bases, and 13 bases stayed unmatched. CDR3 region: CASSSQSSGRAVYEQYF. The CDR3 DNA reads TGTGCCAGCAGTTCCCAATCAAGCGGGAGGGCAGTTTACGAGCAGTACTTC.

This rearrangement joins TRBV6-1 to TRBJ2-7; D is undetermined. CDR3 size: 15 residues. The V end was cut by 6 bases, the J end by 3 bases, with 18 bases between. Germline V gene sequence: CDR1 MNHNS, CDR2 SASEGT. CDR3 region: CASRRARGEHYEQYF. CDR3 nucleotide sequence: TGTGCCAGCAGACGGGCGCGCGGAGAACACTACGAGCAGTACTTC.

This clonotype has a count of ten or more. The chain couples TRBV15 to TRBJ1-1; no clear D gene. The ends were cut back, 3 bases at V and 2 bases at J, with 10 bases in the middle. Germline V gene lookup returns CDR1 LNHNV and CDR2 YYDKDF (reference sequence). This CDR3 has 14 amino acids. For the CDR3, the DNA is TGTGCCACCAGCAGGGAGGGTCCCAACACTGAAGCTTTCTTT. Amino acid sequence: CATSREGPNTEAFF. The full variable domain, in which reference TRBV15 and TRBJ1-1 provide the parts outside the CDR3, is DAMVIQNPRYQVTQFGKPVTLSCSQTLNHNVMYWYQQKSSQAPKLLFHYYDKDFNNEADTPDNFQSRRPNTSFCFLDIRSPGLGDTAMYLCATSREGPNTEAFFGQGTRLTVV.

This clonotype was counted many times. The V gene is TRBV28, the J gene TRBJ2-3, with D maybe TRBD2 (6 bases). Trimming stripped 6 bases from V and 1 base from J, with 14 bases between. The CDR3 is 15 amino acids. CDR1 and CDR2 from the germline V gene are MDHEN and SYDVKM. DNA for the CDR3: TGTGCCAGCAGGCCCGGGAGTTTGCGCACAGATACGCAGTATTTT. Its protein is CASRPGSLRTDTQYF.

The chain has TRBV13 and TRBJ1-1; possibly TRBD1 for D (6 bases). V lost 5 bases to trimming and J lost 7 bases, with 11 bases between them. Germline assignment: CDR1 PRHDT and CDR2 FYEKMQ (reference sequence). The CDR3 loop spans 12 amino acids. The CDR3 here is CASSQDRSEAFF. The CDR3 DNA follows: TGTGCCAGCAGCCAAGACAGGAGTGAAGCTTTCTTT.

With regard to this clonotype: A much larger clonotype is one base distant, so this may be a read error. The chain employs TRBV7-9 and TRBJ1-2, with TRBD1 matching 8 bases. CDR1 is SEHNR, CDR2 FQNEAQ, per germline (reference sequence). The CDR3 is 18 amino acids. The CDR3 DNA is TGTGCCAGCAGCTTAGGGAGACAGGGGAGAGGGATCGACTATGGCTGCACCTTC. Its translation: CASSLGRQGRGIDYGCTF. The full variable domain, its missing parts supplied by reference TRBV7-9 and TRBJ1-2, is DTGVSQNPRHKITKRGQNVTFRCDPISEHNRLYWYRQTLGQGPEFLTYFQNEAQLEKSRLLSDRFSAERPKGSFSTLEIQRTEQGDSAMYLCASSLGRQGRGIDYGCTFGSGTRLTVV.

This clonotype was detected only a few times. This chain joins TRBV5-5 and TRBJ2-3; D gene ambiguous. The CDR3 loop spans 13 amino acids. V lost 0 bases and J 5 bases, leaving 7 bases between the germline ends. Germline V lookup: CDR1 SGHKS, CDR2 YYEKEE (reference sequence). The CDR3 loop is CASSLGWEDTQYF. CDR3 DNA sequence: TGTGCCAGCAGCTTGGGGTGGGAAGATACGCAGTATTTT.

This sequence joins TRBV6-2 or TRBV6-3 and TRBJ2-7; the match to TRBD2 covers 12 bases. With V trimmed by 7 bases and J by 0 bases, 10 bases remained unmatched. The length of the CDR3 is 17 residues. Germline values: CDR1 MNHEY, CDR2 SVGEGT. The CDR3 bases are TGTGCCAGCACCGTAGGGGGACTAGCGGGCAGCTCCTACGAGCAGTACTTC. It yields the protein CASTVGGLAGSSYEQYF.

Ten or more counts support this clonotype. This chain links TRBV30 with TRBJ1-6, with 7 bases fitting TRBD1. V lost 4 bases to trimming and J lost 6 bases; unmatched junction nucleotides: 6. Germline values: CDR1 GTSNPN, CDR2 SVGIG (reference sequence). CDR3 length equals 14 residues. CDR3 coding DNA: TGTGCCTGGAACCTAGGACAGGTTAATTCACCCCTCCACTTT. Translation: CAWNLGQVNSPLHF. Full variable domain (missing parts from reference TRBV30 and TRBJ1-6): SQTIHQWPATLVQPVGSPLSLECTVEGTSNPNLYWYRQAAGRGLQLLFYSVGIGQISSEVPQNLSASRPQDRQFILSSKKLLLSDSGFYLCAWNLGQVNSPLHFGNGTRLTVT.

This clonotype was counted a few times. V and J are TRBV12-3 or TRBV12-4 and TRBJ2-7; 11 positions match TRBD2. The CDR3 spans 15 residues. Trimming at V came to 4 bases and at J to 5 bases, leaving 7 bases not matched to a gene. The CDR3 loop is CASSYSGTSGHEQYF. As DNA, the CDR3 is TGTGCCAGCAGTTACTCCGGGACTAGCGGCCACGAGCAGTACTTC.

This clonotype was counted at least ten times. This chain links TRBV6-1 with TRBJ1-5; a possible D gene is TRBD1 (5 bases). The CDR3 consists of 14 residues. Trimming took off 6 bases at V and 4 bases at J, with 13 bases between the two ends. Looked up from germline, CDR1 is MNHNS and CDR2 is SASEGT. The CDR3 DNA reads TGTGCCAGCAGCGCACGCCAGGGTAATCAGCCCCAGCATTTT. Amino acids: CASSARQGNQPQHF.

This clonotype was recorded at least ten times. The rearrangement joins TRBV5-1 to TRBJ2-1; TRBD2 matches at 7 bases. J was trimmed by 4 bases and V by 5 bases; bases with no gene match: 6. Per germline, CDR1 SGHRS and CDR2 YFSETQ. The CDR3 runs to 14 residues. The chain's CDR3 is CASRSSGLYNEQFF. In DNA, the CDR3 is TGCGCCAGCAGGTCTAGCGGCCTTTACAATGAGCAGTTCTTC.

This clonotype was seen many times. The chain is built from TRBV20-1 and TRBJ2-2, with 7 bases lining up with TRBD2. CDR3 length equals 14 residues. The V segment lost 6 bases and the J segment 5 bases; nucleotides outside the gene matches: 9. Germline-derived CDR1 and CDR2 are DFQATT and SNEGSKA (reference sequence). CDR3 DNA: TGCAGTGCACCCCGGACTAGTAGTACCGGGGAGCTGTTTTTT. It encodes CSAPRTSSTGELFF.

This clonotype was found many times. The chain links TRBV7-2 to TRBJ2-1; TRBD2 matches 8 bases. The length of the CDR3 is 16 residues. J lost 4 bases, V lost 1 base, and 6 bases had no gene match. Germline V gene lookup returns CDR1 SGHTA and CDR2 FQGNSA. Here the CDR3 DNA reads TGTGCCAGCAGCTTAGTGGGTAGCGGGGCATACAATGAGCAGTTCTTC. This encodes CASSLVGSGAYNEQFF.

This clonotype was counted at least ten times. This sequence joins TRBV7-9 and TRBJ2-3, with 9 bases aligning to TRBD1. This CDR3 comprises 14 residues. Germline V lookup: CDR1 SEHNR, CDR2 FQNEAQ (reference sequence). Losses at the gene ends were 4 bases for V and 3 bases for J; bases not matched to a gene: 2. The DNA for the CDR3 is TGTGCCAGCAGCTGGGGACAGGGAACAGATACGCAGTATTTT. This codes for CASSWGQGTDTQYF.

This clonotype was seen more than once but under ten times. The CDR3 region is CSVGGLAGVVGELFF. The CDR3 DNA sequence: TGCAGCGTTGGGGGACTAGCGGGAGTGGTGGGGGAGCTGTTTTTT. The J gene is TRBJ2-2, the V gene TRBV29-1; 14 positions match TRBD2. The germline CDR1 and CDR2 sequences are SQVTM and ANQGSEA. CDR3 length: 15 amino acids. V lost 4 bases and J lost 8; bases outside the gene matches: 6.

This rearrangement joins TRBV10-2 to TRBJ2-3; perhaps D is TRBD1 or TRBD2 (7 bases each). V dropped 8 bases and J dropped 0 bases, with 12 bases sitting between them. The CDR3 is 14 residues long. Germline CDR1 reads WSHSY; CDR2 reads SAAADI. This chain's CDR3 is CASRQGGSTDTQYF. The CDR3 nucleotides read TGCGCCAGCCGTCAGGGGGGGAGCACAGATACGCAGTATTTT.

This clonotype was found many times. The V call is TRBV2, the J call TRBJ2-5; weak D call: TRBD2 (6 bases). The CDR3 has 13 amino acids. V was clipped by 8 bases and J by 2 bases, with 12 bases between them. CDR1 is SNHLY, CDR2 FYNNEI, per germline. CDR3 nucleotides: TGTGCCAGCGGCCGGGACTCGCAAGAGACCCAGTACTTC. Its protein product is CASGRDSQETQYF.

The rearrangement links TRBV20-1 to TRBJ2-3, with 9 bases aligning to TRBD2. V shed 4 bases, J shed 3 bases, and the junction held 5 bases outside the gene matches. Germline assignment: CDR1 DFQATT and CDR2 SNEGSKA (reference sequence). CDR3 length equals 14 residues. CDR3 nucleotide sequence: TGCAGTGCTATTAGCGGGAGAGGGACAGATACGCAGTATTTT. Protein product: CSAISGRGTDTQYF.

This clonotype was counted once. The chain is built from TRBV15 and TRBJ1-2; no clear D. V lost 1 base and J 7 bases, leaving 13 bases between the germline ends. The CDR3 loop spans 14 amino acids. CDR1 is LNHNV and CDR2 is YYDKDF in the germline V gene (reference sequence). CDR3 sequence: CATSRVSVGGGYTF. CDR3 in DNA: TGTGCCACCAGCAGAGTCTCAGTGGGCGGTGGCTACACCTTC.

V and J are TRBV5-1 and TRBJ1-1, with D unresolved. The CDR3 is 14 residues long. V lost 6 bases, J lost 7 bases, and 19 bases lay in between. Looked up from germline, CDR1 is SGHRS and CDR2 is YFSETQ. CDR3 in DNA: TGCGCCAGCAACACATCTCCGGGTGACATTGAAGCTTTCTTT. Translation: CASNTSPGDIEAFF.

The chain uses TRBV20-1 and TRBJ1-1, with 9 bases aligning to TRBD1. The ends lost 5 bases at V and 0 bases at J; junction bases unmatched: 13. CDR3 length: 17 residues. The germline V gene has CDR1 DFQATT and CDR2 SNEGSKA (reference sequence). The chain's CDR3 is CSADRDREWGMNTEAFF. CDR3 bases: TGCAGTGCTGACCGGGACAGGGAATGGGGCATGAACACTGAAGCTTTCTTT.

This clonotype was detected ten times or more. The chain employs TRBV12-3 or TRBV12-4 and TRBJ2-7; 7 bases agree with TRBD1. The J segment lost 2 bases and the V segment lost 6 bases, leaving 7 bases of the junction unmatched. The CDR3 has 14 amino acids. CDR3 loop: CASSRQGVPYEQYF. Here the CDR3 DNA reads TGTGCCAGCAGCCGGCAGGGGGTCCCCTACGAGCAGTACTTC.